The T cell receptor (beta chain) under discussion was sequenced for a study of shared clonotypes between healthy human individuals. As for the study in general: Samples came from two female and a few male donors aged 18 to 49.

Using immunoSEQ multiplex PCR, the repertoire was profiled, and TCRdb retains in-frame clones only, with some absent. The sample shows about 480,000 clones, 60% to 80% of them seen only once. This CDR3 has 15 residues. CDR1 is SGHTA, CDR2 FQGNSA, per germline. V dropped 2 bases and J dropped 3; count of bases not matched to a gene: 0. Recent acute infections and vaccinations were absent in the healthy HIV-negative adult donors. The gene calls are TRBV7-2 and TRBJ2-4; 11 bases fit TRBD2. The receptor was isolated from a woman aged 40 to 55 in good health. Some clones in this sample may be carry-over from other donors' samples. Material: PBMCs. As DNA, the CDR3 is TGTGCCAGCAGCTTAACTAGCGGGGGCAAAAACATTCAGTACTTC. Amino acids: CASSLTSGGKNIQYF. Full variable domain (outside the CDR3, taken from reference TRBV7-2 and TRBJ2-4): GAGVSQSPSNKVTEKGKDVELRCDPISGHTALYWYRQSLGQGLEFLIYFQGNSAPDKSGLPSDRFSAERTGGSVSTLTIQRTQQEDSAVYLCASSLTSGGKNIQYFGAGTRLSVL.